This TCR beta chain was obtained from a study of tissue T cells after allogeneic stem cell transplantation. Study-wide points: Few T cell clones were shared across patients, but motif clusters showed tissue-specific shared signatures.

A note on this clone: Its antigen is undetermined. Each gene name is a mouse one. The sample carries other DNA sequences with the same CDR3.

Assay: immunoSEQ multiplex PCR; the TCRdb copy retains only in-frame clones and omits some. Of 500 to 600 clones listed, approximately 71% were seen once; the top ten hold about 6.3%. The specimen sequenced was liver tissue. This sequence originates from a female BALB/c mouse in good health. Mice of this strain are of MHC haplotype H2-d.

CDR3 sequence reads: CASGERDRVAETLYF. CDR3 DNA (partial): TGTGCCAGCGGTGAAAGGGACAGGGTTGCAGAAACGCTGTAT. The rearrangement links TRBV13-2 to TRBJ2-3; TRBD1 aligns across 9 bases. Read coverage stops 1 residue before the CDR3 terminus; the germline J gene supplies the remainder. This CDR3 contains 15 residues. The germline CDR1 and CDR2 sequences are NNHNN and SYGAGS (reference sequence). The junction had 3 bases not matched to a gene; V was cut back by 2 bases and J by 2 bases.